This T cell receptor (beta chain) was captured by sequencing in a study of blood T cell repertoires in COVID-19. Turning to the study itself: From the United States, Italy and Spain came samples of acute and convalescent COVID-19. PBMCs, B-cell-depleted T cells, or T cells were the source of the cDNA or gDNA that made up the material.

This CDR3 comprises 16 residues. Germline CDR1 reads SGHRS; CDR2 reads YFSETQ. Comments on this clone: A read error may produce the germline difference seen at one junction end.

As originally analysed: Cell counts per sample came from amplifying reference gene primers. Measured with immunoSEQ multiplex PCR; TCRdb has only the in-frame clones, and not every one. V and J calls and clone size are as listed in that table; D and trimming were resolved from the DNA. The sample yields about 83,000 clones, roughly 86% seen once. This chain uses TRBV5-1 with TRBJ2-5; TRBD2 matches 15 bases. The sequencing input was peripheral blood. This clonotype originated in a woman aged 80 or over in a cohort sampled during active or convalescent COVID-19. CDR3 nucleotides: TGCGCCAGCAGGTTGGGACTAGCGGGAGGACAAGAGACCCAGTACTTC. It codes for CASRLGLAGGQETQYF.